A single sample is the source of the 13 T cell receptor beta chains below, sequenced in a study of beta chain features in type 1 diabetes. Study observations and caveats: In all four CD4+ subsets, TCRB CDR3 length was significantly, moderately reduced in type 1 diabetes.

Sequencing targeted expressed TCRB transcripts, as all isolated RNA had been reverse transcribed. Only in-frame clones appear in the TCRdb table, and some are missing; sequencing was by immunoSEQ multiplex PCR. The sample contains about 660,000 clones, 11% to 15% of which appear only once. No cognate antigen is known for these TCRs. The material sequenced was naive CD4+ T cells from blood. Receptors originate from a man between 18 and 29 years old with type 1 diabetes.

The CDR3 DNA follows: TGTGCCAGCAGGCTTAGCCGGGCTCAACTCCAGTACTTC. Translation gives CASRLSRAQLQYF. This rearrangement joins TRBV2 to TRBJ2-5; D gene uncertain. The CDR3 length is 13 residues. Trimming shortened V by 6 bases and J by 10 bases, and 18 bases separated the two germline ends. Per the germline V gene, CDR1 is SNHLY and CDR2 is FYNNEI.

The sample holds a few counts of this clone. The gene calls are TRBV29-1 and TRBJ2-7; D may be TRBD2 (5 bases). CDR1 and CDR2 from the germline V gene are SQVTM and ANQGSEA. V dropped 6 bases and J dropped 2 bases, with 14 bases sitting between them. CDR3 size: 13 residues. CDR3 in amino acids: CSVLTRGTYEQYF. CDR3 in DNA: TGCAGCGTCCTGACACGGGGTACCTACGAGCAGTACTTC.

This rearrangement joins TRBV6-1 to TRBJ2-1, with 11 bases identical to TRBD2. CDR1 and CDR2 from the germline V gene are MNHNS and SASEGT. V gave up 4 bases and J gave up 3 bases; unmatched junction bases: 8. The CDR3 is made up of 17 amino acids. In nucleotides, the CDR3 is TGTGCCAGCAGTGGGGGACTAGCGGCAAACATCTACAATGAGCAGTTCTTC. The encoded protein is CASSGGLAANIYNEQFF.

Only a few counts were recorded for this clone. The rearrangement links TRBV27 to TRBJ1-5; no clear D gene. This CDR3 is built from 15 residues. V lost 8 bases to trimming and J lost 1 base, with 15 bases between them. Germline-derived CDR1 and CDR2 are MNHEY and SMNVEV (reference sequence). The CDR3 sequence: CASRAAWGSNQPQHF. The DNA of the CDR3 is TGTGCCAGCCGAGCCGCGTGGGGAAGCAATCAGCCCCAGCATTTT.

This clone occurred a few times. This rearrangement joins TRBV15 to TRBJ2-4, with 10 bases matching TRBD1. Germline V gene data show CDR1 as LNHNV and CDR2 as YYDKDF (reference sequence). V gave up 0 bases and J gave up 8 bases; unmatched junction bases: 4. The CDR3 spans 15 residues. The CDR3 sequence is CATSRDRQGADIQYF. The CDR3 nucleotides are TGTGCCACCAGCAGAGATCGACAGGGGGCGGACATTCAGTACTTC. Complete variable domain (other parts from reference TRBV15 and TRBJ2-4): DAMVIQNPRYQVTQFGKPVTLSCSQTLNHNVMYWYQQKSSQAPKLLFHYYDKDFNNEADTPDNFQSRRPNTSFCFLDIRSPGLGDTAMYLCATSRDRQGADIQYFGAGTRLSVL.

The chain employs TRBV4-3 and TRBJ2-3, with 8 bases identical to TRBD2. This CDR3 region has 15 residues. Germline V gene lookup returns CDR1 LGHNA and CDR2 YSLEER. With V trimmed by 5 bases and J by 2 bases, 6 bases remained unmatched. The CDR3 DNA is TGCGCCAGCAGCTCGTCGGGAGGGATCACAGATACGCAGTATTTT. Translated, it gives CASSSSGGITDTQYF.

The J gene is TRBJ2-1, the V gene TRBV28, with 7 bases that match TRBD1. Per the germline V gene, CDR1 is MDHEN and CDR2 is SYDVKM. Trimming removed 6 bases from V and 0 bases from J; junction bases left unmatched: 5. This CDR3 is built from 15 residues. Here the CDR3 reads CASSPRGSSYNEQFF. The CDR3 coding sequence is TGTGCCAGCAGCCCCAGGGGGAGCTCCTACAATGAGCAGTTCTTC.

The chain employs TRBV27 and TRBJ1-2; TRBD1 matches at 7 bases. CDR1 and CDR2 from the germline V gene are MNHEY and SMNVEV (reference sequence). V dropped 3 bases and J dropped 2; count of bases not matched to a gene: 3. There are 14 residues in the CDR3. This CDR3 reads CASSLTGWNYGYTF. The CDR3 DNA reads as TGTGCCAGCAGTTTGACAGGGTGGAACTATGGCTACACCTTC.

The chain links TRBV4-1 to TRBJ2-5; D gene uncertain. Trimming took 0 bases from V and 5 from J, leaving 4 bases between them. This CDR3 comprises 12 residues. The germline gives CDR1 MGHRA, CDR2 YSYEKL. DNA for the CDR3: TGCGCCAGCAGCCAAGAGAAGGAGACCCAGTACTTC. Its translation is CASSQEKETQYF.

The J gene is TRBJ2-5, the V gene TRBV5-6, with D maybe TRBD2 (6 bases). This CDR3 contains 14 residues. Per germline, CDR1 SGHDT and CDR2 YYEEEE. Trimming left V 1 base short and J 5 bases short, with 12 bases between. The CDR3 reads CASSLTASVETQYF. CDR3 sequence (DNA): TGTGCCAGCAGCTTGACGGCTAGCGTCGAGACCCAGTACTTC.

The genes are TRBV7-6 and TRBJ2-1; TRBD2 aligns across 12 bases. Germline V gene sequence: CDR1 SGHVS, CDR2 FNYEAQ. V trimming: 4 bases; J trimming: 7 bases; junction bases outside the gene matches: 5. The CDR3 consists of 15 residues. This CDR3 is CASSSSGRAVNEQFF. In DNA form, the CDR3 reads TGTGCCAGCAGCTCTAGCGGGAGGGCCGTAAATGAGCAGTTCTTC.

The rearrangement links TRBV4-2 to TRBJ2-1; 7 bases line up with TRBD2. Per germline, CDR1 LGHNA and CDR2 YNFKEQ. CDR3 size: 16 residues. The trim removed 1 base at V and 4 bases at J, leaving 7 bases unmatched. CDR3 residues: CASSQGSVAGYNEQFF. The CDR3 nucleotides are TGTGCCAGCAGCCAAGGGTCAGTAGCGGGTTACAATGAGCAGTTCTTC.

The chain is built from TRBV6-5 and TRBJ2-1, with a weak D call TRBD2 (5 bases). CDR1 and CDR2 from the germline V gene are MNHEY and SVGAGI. The CDR3 loop spans 14 amino acids. The V and J ends lost 0 bases and 9 bases respectively, with 12 bases between them. The CDR3 region has the DNA TGTGCCAGCAGTTACTCCCGAGATCGGGGTGAGCAGTTCTTC. It codes for CASSYSRDRGEQFF.